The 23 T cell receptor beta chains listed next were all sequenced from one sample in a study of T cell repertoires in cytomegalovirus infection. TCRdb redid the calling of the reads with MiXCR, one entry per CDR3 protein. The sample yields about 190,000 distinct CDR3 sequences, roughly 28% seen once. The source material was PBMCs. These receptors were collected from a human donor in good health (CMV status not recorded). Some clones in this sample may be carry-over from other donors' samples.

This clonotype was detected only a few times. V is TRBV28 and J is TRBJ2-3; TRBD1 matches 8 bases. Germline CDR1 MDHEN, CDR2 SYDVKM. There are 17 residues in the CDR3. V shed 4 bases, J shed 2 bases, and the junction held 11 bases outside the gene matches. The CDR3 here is CASSSNRQGLYTDTQYF. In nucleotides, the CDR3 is TGTGCCAGCAGTTCCAATCGACAGGGGCTTTACACAGATACGCAGTATTTT.

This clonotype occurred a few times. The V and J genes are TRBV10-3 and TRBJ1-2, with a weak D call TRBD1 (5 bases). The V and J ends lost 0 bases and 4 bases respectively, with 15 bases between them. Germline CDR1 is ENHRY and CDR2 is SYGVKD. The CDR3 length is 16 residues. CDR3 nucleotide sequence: TGTGCCATCAGTGAGTCGGCGGGGGAAGCAGGCTATGGCTACACCTTC. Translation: CAISESAGEAGYGYTF.

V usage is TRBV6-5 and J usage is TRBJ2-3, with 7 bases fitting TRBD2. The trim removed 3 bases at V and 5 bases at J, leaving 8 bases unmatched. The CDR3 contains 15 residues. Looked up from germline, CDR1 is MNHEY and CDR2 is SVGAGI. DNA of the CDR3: TGTGCCAGCAGTTATTCCGGGGGGAACCAAGATACGCAGTATTTT. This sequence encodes CASSYSGGNQDTQYF.

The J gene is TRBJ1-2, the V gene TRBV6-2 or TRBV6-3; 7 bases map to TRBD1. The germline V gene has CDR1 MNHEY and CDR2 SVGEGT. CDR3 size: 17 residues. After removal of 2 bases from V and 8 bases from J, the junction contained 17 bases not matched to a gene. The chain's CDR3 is CASSYPRQGLGTMGYTF. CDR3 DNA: TGTGCCAGCAGTTACCCCCGACAGGGCCTTGGAACTATGGGCTACACCTTC.

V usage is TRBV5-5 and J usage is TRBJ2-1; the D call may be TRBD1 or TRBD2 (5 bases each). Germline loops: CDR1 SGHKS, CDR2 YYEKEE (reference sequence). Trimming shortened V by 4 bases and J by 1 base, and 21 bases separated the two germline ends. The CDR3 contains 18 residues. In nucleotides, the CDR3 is TGTGCCAGCAGCCTGAATAACCGGGGCAGGGTTTCCTACAATGAGCAGTTCTTC. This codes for CASSLNNRGRVSYNEQFF.

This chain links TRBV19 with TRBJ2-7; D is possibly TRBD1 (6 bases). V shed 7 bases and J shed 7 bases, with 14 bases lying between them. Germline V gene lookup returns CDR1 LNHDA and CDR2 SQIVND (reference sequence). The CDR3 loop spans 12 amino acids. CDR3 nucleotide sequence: TGTGCCAGTATTCGGACAGCGCTTGAGCAGTACTTC. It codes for CASIRTALEQYF.

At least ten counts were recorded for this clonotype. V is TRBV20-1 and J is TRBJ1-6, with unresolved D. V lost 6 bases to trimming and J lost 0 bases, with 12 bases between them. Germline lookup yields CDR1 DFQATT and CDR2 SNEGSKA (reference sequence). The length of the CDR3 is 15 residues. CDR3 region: CSAQSRGSYNSPLHF. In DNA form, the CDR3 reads TGCAGTGCCCAGAGTCGGGGCTCCTATAATTCACCCCTCCACTTT.

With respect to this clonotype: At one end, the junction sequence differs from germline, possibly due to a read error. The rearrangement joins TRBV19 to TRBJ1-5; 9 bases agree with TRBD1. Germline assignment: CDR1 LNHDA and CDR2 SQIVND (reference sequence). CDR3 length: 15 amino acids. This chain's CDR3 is CDSSSYRGLNQPQHF. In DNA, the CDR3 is TGTGACAGTAGTAGCTACAGGGGGCTCAATCAGCCCCAGCATTTT.

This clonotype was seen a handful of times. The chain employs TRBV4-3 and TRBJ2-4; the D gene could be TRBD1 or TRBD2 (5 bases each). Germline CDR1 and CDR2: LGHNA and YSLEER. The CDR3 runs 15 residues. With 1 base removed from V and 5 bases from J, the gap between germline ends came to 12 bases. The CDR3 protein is CASSQVGTPENIQYF. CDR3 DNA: TGCGCCAGCAGCCAAGTAGGGACCCCAGAAAACATTCAGTACTTC.

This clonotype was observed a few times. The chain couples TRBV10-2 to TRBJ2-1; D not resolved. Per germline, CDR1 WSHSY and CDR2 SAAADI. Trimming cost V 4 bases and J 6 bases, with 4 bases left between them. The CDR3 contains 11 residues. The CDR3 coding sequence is TGCGCCAGCAGTGGACGCAATGAGCAGTTCTTC. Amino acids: CASSGRNEQFF.

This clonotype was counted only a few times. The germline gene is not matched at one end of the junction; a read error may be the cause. The CDR3 coding sequence is TGTGCCAGCAGCCGAAATCGAAACGGACTCCGGATAGGCTTC. Encoded protein: CASSRNRNGLRIGF. The V gene is TRBV3-1, the J gene TRBJ2-7; the D gene is possibly TRBD2 (5 bases). Germline V CDR1 and CDR2: LGHDT, YNNKEL (reference sequence). This CDR3 contains 14 residues.

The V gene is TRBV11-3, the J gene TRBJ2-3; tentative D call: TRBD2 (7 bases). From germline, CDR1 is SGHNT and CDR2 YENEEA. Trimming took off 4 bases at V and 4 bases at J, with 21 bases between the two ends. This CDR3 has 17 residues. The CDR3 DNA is TGTGCCAGCAGCTCCCGGAAGGGGGGGGCCGGAGCAGATACGCAGTATTTT. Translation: CASSSRKGGAGADTQYF.

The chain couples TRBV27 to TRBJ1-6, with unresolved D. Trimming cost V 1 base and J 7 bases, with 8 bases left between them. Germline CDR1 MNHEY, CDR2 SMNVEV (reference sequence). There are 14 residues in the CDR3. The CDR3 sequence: CASSLLQPNSPLHF. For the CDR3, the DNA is TGTGCCAGCAGTTTATTACAGCCAAATTCACCCCTCCACTTT.

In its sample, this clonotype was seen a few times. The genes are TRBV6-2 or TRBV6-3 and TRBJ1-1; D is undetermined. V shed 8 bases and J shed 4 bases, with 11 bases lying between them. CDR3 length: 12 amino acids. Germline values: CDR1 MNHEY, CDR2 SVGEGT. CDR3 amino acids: CASRGVVTEAFF. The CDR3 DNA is TGTGCCAGCCGGGGTGTGGTCACTGAAGCTTTCTTT.

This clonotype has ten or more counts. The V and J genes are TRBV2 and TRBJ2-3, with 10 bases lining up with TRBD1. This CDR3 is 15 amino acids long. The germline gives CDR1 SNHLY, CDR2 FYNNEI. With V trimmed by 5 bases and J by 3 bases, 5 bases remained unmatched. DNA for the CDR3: TGTGCCAGCAGTCCGGGACAGGGGATGACAGATACGCAGTATTTT. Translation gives CASSPGQGMTDTQYF.

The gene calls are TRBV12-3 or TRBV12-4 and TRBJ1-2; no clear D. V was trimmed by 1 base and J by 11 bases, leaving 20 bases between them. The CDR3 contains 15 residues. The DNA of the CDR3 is TGTGCCAGCAGTTTAGTAGGGCTGGGGTCTAGAAGTTACACCTTC. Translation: CASSLVGLGSRSYTF.

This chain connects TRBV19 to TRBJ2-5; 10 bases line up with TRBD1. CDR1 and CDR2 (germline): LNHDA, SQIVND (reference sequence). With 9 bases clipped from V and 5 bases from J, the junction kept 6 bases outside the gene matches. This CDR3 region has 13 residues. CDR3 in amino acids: CASSGTGDETQYF. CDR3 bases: TGTGCCAGCTCCGGGACAGGGGACGAGACCCAGTACTTC.

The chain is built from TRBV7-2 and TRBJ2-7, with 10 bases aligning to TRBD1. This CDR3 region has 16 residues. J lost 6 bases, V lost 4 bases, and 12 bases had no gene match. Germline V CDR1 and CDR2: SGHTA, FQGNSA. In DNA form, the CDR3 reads TGTGCCAGCAGCTCAACCTTCCCGGGACAGGGGTCCGAGCAGTACTTC. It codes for CASSSTFPGQGSEQYF.

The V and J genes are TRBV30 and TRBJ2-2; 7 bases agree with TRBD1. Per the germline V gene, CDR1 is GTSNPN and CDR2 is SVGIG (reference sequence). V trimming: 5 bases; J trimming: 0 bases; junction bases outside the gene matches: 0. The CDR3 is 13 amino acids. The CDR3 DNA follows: TGTGCCTGGGGACAGGCGAACACCGGGGAGCTGTTTTTT. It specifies CAWGQANTGELFF. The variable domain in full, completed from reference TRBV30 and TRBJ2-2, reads SQTIHQWPATLVQPVGSPLSLECTVEGTSNPNLYWYRQAAGRGLQLLFYSVGIGQISSEVPQNLSASRPQDRQFILSSKKLLLSDSGFYLCAWGQANTGELFFGEGSRLTVL.

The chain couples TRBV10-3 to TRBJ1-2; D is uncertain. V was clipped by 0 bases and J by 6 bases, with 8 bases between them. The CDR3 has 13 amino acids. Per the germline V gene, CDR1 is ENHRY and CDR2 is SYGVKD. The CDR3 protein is CAISESITNGYTF. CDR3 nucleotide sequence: TGTGCCATCAGTGAGTCGATAACTAATGGCTACACCTTC.

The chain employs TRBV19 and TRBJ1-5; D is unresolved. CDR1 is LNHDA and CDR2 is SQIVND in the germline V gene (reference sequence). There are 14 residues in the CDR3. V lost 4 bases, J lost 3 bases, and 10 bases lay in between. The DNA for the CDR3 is TGTGCCAGTAGTAACGGGCTTTACAATCAGCCCCAGCATTTT. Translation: CASSNGLYNQPQHF. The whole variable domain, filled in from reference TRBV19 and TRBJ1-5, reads DGGITQSPKYLFRKEGQNVTLSCEQNLNHDAMYWYRQDPGQGLRLIYYSQIVNDFQKGDIAEGYSVSREKKESFPLTVTSAQKNPTAFYLCASSNGLYNQPQHFGDGTRLSIL.

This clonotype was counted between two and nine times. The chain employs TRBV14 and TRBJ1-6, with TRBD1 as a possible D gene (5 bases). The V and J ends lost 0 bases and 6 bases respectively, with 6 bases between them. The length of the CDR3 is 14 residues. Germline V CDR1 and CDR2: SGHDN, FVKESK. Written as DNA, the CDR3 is TGTGCCAGCAGCCAAGAGGGGGGTAATTCACCCCTCCACTTT. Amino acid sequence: CASSQEGGNSPLHF.

This CDR3 is CASSEVRANYGYTF. The DNA for the CDR3 is TGTGCCAGCAGTGAAGTCAGAGCTAACTATGGCTACACCTTC. The chain combines TRBV2 with TRBJ1-2; D unclear. The CDR3 covers 14 residues. Germline V gives CDR1 SNHLY, CDR2 FYNNEI. Trimming took off 1 base at V and 0 bases at J, with 6 bases between the two ends.